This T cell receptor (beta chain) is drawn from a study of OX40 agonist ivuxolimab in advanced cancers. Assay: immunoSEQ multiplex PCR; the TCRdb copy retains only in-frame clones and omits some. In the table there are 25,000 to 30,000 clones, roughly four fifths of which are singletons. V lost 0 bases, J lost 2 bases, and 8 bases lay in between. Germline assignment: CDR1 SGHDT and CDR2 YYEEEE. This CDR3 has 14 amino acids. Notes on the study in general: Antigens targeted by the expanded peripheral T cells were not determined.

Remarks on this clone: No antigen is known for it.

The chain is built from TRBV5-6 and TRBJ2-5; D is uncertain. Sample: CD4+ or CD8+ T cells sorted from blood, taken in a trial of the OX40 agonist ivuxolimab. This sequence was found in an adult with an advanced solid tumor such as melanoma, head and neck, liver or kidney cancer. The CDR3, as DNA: TGTGCCAGCAGCTTGGTTGGGTTTCAAGAGACCCAGTACTTC. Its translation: CASSLVGFQETQYF.